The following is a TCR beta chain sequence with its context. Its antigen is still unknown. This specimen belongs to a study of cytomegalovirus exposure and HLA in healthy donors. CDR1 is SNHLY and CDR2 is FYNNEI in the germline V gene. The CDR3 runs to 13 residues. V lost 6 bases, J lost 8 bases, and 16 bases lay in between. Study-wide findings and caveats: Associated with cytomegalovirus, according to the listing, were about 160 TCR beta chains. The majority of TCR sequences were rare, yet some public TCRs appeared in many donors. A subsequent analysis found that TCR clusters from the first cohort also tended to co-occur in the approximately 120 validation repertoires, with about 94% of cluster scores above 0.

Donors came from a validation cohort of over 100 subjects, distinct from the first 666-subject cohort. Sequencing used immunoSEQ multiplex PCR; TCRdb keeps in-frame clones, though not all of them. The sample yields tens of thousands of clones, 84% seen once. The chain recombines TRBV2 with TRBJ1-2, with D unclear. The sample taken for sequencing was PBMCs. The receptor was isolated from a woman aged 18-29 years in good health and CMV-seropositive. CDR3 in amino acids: CASSPRPEAGYTF. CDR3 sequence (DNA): TGTGCCAGCAGCCCCAGACCCGAGGCGGGCTACACCTTC.